This TCR beta chain was sequenced during a study of naive and memory T cell subsets. This clonotype has just a few counts. An equimolar mix of two oligonucleotides served as the beta constant-region primer for TRBC1 and TRBC2. Four rounds of PCR amplified the ligated cDNA using nested alpha and beta constant-region primers plus SP2. In TCRdb, the UMI-ligation and nested PCR reads were re-called with MiXCR into one record per CDR3 protein. The sample shows some 80,000 distinct CDR3 sequences, 9% to 9.5% of them seen only once. The length of the CDR3 is 13 residues. This chain connects TRBV21-1 to TRBJ2-3; the D call of TRBD2 is as the table states it, not checked on the DNA. TRBV21-1 is flagged as a pseudogene. This clonotype was obtained from a human donor in good health. The sample comprised naive CD8+ T cells from blood. The CDR3 loop reads CAEGALCTDTQYF. The CDR3 DNA reads as TGTGCCGAGGGAGCGCTATGCACAGATACGCAGTATTTT.